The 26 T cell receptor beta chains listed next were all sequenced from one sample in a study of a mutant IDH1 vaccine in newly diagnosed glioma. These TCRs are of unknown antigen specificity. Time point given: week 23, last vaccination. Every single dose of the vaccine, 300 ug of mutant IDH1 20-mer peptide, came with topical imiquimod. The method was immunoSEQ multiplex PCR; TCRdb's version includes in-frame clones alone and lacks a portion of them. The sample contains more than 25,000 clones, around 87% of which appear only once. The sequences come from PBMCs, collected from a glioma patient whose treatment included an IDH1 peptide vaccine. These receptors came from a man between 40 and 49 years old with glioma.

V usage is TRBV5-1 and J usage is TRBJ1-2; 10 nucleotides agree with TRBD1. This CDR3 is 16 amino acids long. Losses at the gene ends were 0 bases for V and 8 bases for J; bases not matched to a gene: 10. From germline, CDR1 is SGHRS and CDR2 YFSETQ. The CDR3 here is CASSLAWDRGPEGYTF. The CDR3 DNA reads TGCGCCAGCAGCTTGGCTTGGGACAGGGGACCAGAAGGCTACACCTTC.

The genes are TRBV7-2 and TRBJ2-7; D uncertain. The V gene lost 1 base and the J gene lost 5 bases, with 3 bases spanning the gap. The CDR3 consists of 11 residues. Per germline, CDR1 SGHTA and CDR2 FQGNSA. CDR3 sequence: CASSLVDEQYF. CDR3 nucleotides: TGTGCCAGCAGCTTAGTGGACGAGCAGTACTTC.

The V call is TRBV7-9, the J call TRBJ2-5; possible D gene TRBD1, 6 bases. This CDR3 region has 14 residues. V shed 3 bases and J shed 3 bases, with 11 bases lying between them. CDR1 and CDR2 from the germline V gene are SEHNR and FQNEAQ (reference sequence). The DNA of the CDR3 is TGTGCCAGCAGCTTTACAGGGTACGAAGAGACCCAGTACTTC. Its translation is CASSFTGYEETQYF.

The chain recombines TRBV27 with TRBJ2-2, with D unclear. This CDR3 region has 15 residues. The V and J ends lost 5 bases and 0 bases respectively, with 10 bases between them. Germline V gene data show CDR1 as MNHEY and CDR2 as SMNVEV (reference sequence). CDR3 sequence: CASSVQFANTGELFF. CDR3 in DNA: TGTGCCAGCAGTGTACAGTTCGCGAACACCGGGGAGCTGTTTTTT.

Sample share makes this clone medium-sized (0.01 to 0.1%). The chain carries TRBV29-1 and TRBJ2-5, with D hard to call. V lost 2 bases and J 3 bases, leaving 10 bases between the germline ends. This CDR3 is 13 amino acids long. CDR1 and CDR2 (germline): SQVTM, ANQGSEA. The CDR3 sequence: CSVEQNTEETQYF. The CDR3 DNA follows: TGCAGCGTTGAACAAAACACGGAAGAGACCCAGTACTTC.

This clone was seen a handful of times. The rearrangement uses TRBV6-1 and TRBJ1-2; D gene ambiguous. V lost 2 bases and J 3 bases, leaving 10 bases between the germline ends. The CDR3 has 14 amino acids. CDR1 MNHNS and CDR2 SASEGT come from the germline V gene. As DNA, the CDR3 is TGTGCCAGCAGTGAATCTGGGCAGTACTATGGCTACACCTTC. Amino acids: CASSESGQYYGYTF.

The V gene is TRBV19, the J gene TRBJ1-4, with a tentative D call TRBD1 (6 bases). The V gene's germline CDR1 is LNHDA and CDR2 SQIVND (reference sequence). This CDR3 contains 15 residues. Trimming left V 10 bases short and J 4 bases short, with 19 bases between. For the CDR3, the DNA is TGTGCCACACGTTTAAGACAGGACGTTAATGAAAAACTGTTTTTT. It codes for CATRLRQDVNEKLFF.

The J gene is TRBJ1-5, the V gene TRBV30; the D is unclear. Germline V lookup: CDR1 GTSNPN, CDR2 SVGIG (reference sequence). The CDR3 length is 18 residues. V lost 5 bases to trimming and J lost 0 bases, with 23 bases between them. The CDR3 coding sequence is TGTGCCTGGGGGAAGAGGAGACCACTGGAATATAGCAATCAGCCCCAGCATTTT. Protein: CAWGKRRPLEYSNQPQHF. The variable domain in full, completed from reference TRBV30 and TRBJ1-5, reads SQTIHQWPATLVQPVGSPLSLECTVEGTSNPNLYWYRQAAGRGLQLLFYSVGIGQISSEVPQNLSASRPQDRQFILSSKKLLLSDSGFYLCAWGKRRPLEYSNQPQHFGDGTRLSIL.

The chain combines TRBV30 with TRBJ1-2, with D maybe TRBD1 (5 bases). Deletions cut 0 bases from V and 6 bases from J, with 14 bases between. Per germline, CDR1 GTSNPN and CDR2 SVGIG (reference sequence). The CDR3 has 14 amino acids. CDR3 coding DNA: TGTGCCTGGAGTGTAGGGCGGGCACAGGATGGCTACACCTTC. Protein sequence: CAWSVGRAQDGYTF.

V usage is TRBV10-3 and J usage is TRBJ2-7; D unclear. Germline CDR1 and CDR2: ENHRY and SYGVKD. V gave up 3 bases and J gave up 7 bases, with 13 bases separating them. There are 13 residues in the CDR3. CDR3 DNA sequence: TGTGCCATCAGTGATGTGGACCACTGGGAGCAGTACGTC. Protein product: CAISDVDHWEQYV.

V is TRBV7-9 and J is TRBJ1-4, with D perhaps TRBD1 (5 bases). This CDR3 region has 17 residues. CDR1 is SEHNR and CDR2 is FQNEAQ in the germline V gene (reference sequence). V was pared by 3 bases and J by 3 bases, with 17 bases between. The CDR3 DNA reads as TGTGCCAGCAGCTTTCTCCAGGGTAATCAACCTAATGAAAAACTGTTTTTT. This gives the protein CASSFLQGNQPNEKLFF.

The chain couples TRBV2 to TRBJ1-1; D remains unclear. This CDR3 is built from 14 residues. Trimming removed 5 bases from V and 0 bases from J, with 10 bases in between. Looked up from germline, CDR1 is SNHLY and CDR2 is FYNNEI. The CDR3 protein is CASSTLTVNTEAFF. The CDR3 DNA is TGTGCCAGCAGTACCCTAACAGTGAACACTGAAGCTTTCTTT.

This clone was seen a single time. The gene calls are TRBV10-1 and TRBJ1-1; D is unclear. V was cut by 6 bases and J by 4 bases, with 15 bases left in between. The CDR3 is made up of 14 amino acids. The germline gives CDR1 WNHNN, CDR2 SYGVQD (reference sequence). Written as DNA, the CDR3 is TGCGCCAGCAGCTACGAGAGGTGGGGCACTGAAGCTTTCTTT. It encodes CASSYERWGTEAFF.

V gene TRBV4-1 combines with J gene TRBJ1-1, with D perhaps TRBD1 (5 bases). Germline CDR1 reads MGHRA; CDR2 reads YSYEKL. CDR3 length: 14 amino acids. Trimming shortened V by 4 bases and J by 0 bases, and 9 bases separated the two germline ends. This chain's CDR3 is CASSRGLLNTEAFF. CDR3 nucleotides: TGCGCCAGCAGCCGGGGACTTTTGAACACTGAAGCTTTCTTT.

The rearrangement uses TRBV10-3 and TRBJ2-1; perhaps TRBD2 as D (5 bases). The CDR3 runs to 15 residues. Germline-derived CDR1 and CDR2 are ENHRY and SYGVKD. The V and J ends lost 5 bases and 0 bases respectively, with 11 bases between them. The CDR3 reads CAISSGDFSYNEQFF. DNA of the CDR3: TGTGCCATCAGTTCCGGGGATTTCTCCTACAATGAGCAGTTCTTC.

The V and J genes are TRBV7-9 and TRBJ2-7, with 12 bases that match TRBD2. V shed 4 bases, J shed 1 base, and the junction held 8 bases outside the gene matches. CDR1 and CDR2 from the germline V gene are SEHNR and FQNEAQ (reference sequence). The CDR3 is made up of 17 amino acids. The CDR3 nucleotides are TGTGCCAGCAGCTCCATCCTGACTAGCGGGAGATCCTACGAGCAGTACTTC. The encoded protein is CASSSILTSGRSYEQYF.

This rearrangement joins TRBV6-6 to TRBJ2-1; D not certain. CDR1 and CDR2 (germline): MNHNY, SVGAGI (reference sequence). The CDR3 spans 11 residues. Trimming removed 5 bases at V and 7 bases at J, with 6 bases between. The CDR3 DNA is TGTGCCAGCAGTCTTGGAAATGAGCAGTTCTTC. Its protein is CASSLGNEQFF.

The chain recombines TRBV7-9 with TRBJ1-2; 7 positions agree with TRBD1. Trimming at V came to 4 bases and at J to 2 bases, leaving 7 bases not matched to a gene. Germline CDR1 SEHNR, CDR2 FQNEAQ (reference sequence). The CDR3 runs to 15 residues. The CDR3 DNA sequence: TGTGCCAGCAGCTCCCCCGGGACAGCGAACTATGGCTACACCTTC. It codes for CASSSPGTANYGYTF.

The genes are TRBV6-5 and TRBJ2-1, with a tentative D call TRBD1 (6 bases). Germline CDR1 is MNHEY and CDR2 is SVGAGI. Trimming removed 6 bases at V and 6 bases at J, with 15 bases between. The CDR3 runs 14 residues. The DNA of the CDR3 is TGTGCCAGCAGAGGGCAGGGGAGAGGCAATGAGCAGTTCTTC. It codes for CASRGQGRGNEQFF.

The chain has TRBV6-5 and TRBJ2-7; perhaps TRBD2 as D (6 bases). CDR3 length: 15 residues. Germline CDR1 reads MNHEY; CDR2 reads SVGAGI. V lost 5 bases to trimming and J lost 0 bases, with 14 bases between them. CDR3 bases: TGTGCCAGCAGTGGGGGGTTCGGGGGCTCCTACGAGCAGTACTTC. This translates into CASSGGFGGSYEQYF.

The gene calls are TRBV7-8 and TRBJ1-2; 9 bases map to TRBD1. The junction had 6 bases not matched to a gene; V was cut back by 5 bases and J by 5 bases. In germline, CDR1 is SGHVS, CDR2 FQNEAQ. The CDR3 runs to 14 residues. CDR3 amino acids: CASSLKTGGYGYTF. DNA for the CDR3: TGTGCCAGCAGCCTGAAGACAGGGGGATATGGCTACACCTTC.

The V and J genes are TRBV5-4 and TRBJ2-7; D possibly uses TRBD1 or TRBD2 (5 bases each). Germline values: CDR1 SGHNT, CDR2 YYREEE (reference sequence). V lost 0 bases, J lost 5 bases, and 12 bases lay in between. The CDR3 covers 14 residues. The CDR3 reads CASSLDSRGDEQYF. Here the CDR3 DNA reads TGTGCCAGCAGCTTGGATTCCCGAGGGGACGAGCAGTACTTC.

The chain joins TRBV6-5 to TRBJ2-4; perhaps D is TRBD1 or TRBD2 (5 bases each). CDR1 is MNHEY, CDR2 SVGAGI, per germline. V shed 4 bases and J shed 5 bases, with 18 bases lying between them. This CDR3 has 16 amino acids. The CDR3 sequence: CASSSSGRPWENIQYF. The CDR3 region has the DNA TGTGCCAGCAGTTCCTCGGGACGCCCTTGGGAAAACATTCAGTACTTC.

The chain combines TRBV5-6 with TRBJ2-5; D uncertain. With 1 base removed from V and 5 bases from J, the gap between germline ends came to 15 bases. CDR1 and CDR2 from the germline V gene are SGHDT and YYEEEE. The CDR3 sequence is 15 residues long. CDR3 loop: CASSLLTFGQETQYF. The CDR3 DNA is TGTGCCAGCAGCTTGCTGACATTTGGCCAGGAGACCCAGTACTTC.

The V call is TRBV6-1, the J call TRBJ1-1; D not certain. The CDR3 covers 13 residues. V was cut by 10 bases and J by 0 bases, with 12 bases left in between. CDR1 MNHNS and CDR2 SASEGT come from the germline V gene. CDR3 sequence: CATVAVMNTEAFF. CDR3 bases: TGTGCCACCGTGGCGGTAATGAACACTGAAGCTTTCTTT.

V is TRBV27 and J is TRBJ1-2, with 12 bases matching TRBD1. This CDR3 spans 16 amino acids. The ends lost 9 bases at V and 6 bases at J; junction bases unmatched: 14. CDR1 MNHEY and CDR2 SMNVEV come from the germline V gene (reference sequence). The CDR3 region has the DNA TGTGCCAGTTCCGGGACAGGGGGCTTCGGTAGGCATGGCTACACCTTC. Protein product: CASSGTGGFGRHGYTF.